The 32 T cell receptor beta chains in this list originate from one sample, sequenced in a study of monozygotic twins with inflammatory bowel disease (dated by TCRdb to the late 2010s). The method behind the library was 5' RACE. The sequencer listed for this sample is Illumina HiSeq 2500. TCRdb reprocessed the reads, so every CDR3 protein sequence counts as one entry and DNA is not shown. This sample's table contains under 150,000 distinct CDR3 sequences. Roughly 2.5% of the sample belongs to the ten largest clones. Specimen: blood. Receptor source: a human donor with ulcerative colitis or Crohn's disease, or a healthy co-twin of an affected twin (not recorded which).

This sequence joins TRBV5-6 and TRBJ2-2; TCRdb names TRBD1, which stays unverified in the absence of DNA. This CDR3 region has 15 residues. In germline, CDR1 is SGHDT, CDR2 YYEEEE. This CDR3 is CASRRQGGLTGELFF.

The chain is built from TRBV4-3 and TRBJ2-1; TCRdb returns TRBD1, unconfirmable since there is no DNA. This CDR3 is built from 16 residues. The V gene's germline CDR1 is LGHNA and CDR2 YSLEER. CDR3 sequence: CASSQEGQGPYNEQFF.

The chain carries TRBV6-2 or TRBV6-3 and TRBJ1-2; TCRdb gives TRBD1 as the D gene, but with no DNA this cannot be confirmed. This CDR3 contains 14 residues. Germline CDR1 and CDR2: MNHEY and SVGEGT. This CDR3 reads CASSTRDVNYGYTF.

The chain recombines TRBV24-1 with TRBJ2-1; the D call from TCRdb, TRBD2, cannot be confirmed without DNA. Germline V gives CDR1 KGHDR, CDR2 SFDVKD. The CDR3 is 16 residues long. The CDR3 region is CATSDYPTSGHNEQFF.

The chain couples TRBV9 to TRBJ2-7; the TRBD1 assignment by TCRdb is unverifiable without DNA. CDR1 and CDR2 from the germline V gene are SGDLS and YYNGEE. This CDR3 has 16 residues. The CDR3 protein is CASSIGIPDNSYEQYF. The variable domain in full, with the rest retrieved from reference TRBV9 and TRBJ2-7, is DSGVTQTPKHLITATGQRVTLRCSPRSGDLSVYWYQQSLDQGLQFLIQYYNGEERAKGNILERFSAQQFPDLHSELNLSSLELGDSALYFCASSIGIPDNSYEQYFGPGTRLTVT.

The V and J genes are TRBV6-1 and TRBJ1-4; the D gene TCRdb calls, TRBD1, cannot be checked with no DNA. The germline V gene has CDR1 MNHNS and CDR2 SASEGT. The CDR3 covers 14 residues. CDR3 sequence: CASRGTTTNEKLFF.

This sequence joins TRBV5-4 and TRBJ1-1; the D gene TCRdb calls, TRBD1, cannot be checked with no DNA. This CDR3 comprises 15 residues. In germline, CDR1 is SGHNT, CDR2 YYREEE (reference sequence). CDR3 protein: CASQSRDRGRSEAFF. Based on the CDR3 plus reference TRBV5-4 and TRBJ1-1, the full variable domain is ETGVTQSPTHLIKTRGQQVTLRCSSQSGHNTVSWYQQALGQGPQFIFQYYREEENGRGNFPPRFSGLQFPNYSSELNVNALELDDSALYLCASQSRDRGRSEAFFGQGTRLTVV.

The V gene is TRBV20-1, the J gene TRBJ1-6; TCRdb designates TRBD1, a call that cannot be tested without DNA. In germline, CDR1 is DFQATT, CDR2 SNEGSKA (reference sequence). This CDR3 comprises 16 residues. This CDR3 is CSARYPAGTTNSPLHF.

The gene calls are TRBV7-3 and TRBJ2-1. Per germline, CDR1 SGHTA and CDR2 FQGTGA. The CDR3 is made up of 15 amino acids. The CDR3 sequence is CASSLNGLSYNEQFF.

The CDR3 protein is CASSTPPGQPQHF. The chain carries TRBV19 and TRBJ1-5; TCRdb's assignment of TRBD1 cannot be checked, as there is no DNA. CDR3 length: 13 amino acids. Germline CDR1 LNHDA, CDR2 SQIVND (reference sequence).

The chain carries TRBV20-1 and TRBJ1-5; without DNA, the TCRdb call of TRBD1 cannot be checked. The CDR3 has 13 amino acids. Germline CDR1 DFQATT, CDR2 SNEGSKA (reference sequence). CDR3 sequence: CSARDSGDQPQHF.

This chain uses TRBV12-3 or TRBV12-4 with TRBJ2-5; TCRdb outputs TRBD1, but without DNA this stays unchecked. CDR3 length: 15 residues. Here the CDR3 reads CASSLLGAMRETQYF.

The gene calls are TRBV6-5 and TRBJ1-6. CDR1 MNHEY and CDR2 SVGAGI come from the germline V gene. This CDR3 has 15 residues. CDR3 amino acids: CASSYETARDSPLHF.

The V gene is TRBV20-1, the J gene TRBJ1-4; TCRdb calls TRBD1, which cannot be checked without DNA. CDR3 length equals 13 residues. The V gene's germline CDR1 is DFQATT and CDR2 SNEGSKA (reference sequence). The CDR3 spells CSASRGAGEKLFF.

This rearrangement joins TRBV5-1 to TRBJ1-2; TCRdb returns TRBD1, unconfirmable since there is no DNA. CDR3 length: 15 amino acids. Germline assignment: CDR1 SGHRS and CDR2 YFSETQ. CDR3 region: CASSLTGSLAYGYTF.

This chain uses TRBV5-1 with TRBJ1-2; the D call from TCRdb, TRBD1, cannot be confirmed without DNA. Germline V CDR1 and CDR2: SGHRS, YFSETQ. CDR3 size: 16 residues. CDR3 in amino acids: CASSLISAGGDYGYTF.

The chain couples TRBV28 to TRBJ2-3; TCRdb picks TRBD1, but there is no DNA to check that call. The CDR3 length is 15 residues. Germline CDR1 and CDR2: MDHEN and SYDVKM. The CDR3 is CASRAMGQGTDTQYF.

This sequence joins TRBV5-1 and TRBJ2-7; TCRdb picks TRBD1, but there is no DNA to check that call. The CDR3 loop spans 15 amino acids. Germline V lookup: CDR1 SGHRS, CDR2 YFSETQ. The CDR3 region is CASSFGDSNSYEQYF.

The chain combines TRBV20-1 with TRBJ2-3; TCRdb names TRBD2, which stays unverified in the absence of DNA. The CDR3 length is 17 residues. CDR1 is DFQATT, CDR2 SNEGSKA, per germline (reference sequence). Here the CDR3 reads CSASGPSGGASFDTQYF.

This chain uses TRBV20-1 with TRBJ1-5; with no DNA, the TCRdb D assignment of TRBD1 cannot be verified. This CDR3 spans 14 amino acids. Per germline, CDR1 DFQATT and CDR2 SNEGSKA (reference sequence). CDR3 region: CSARQGSGNQPQHF.

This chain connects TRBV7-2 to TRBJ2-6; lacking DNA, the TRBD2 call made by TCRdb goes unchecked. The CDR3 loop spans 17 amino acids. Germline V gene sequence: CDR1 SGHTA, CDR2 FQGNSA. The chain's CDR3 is CASRTLDPLSGANVLTF.

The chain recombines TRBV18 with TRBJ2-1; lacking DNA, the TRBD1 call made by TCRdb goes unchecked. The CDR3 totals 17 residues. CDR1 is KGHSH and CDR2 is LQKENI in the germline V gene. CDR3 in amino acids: CASSPPNRDRDYNEQFF.

CDR3 loop: CASSQPGQGVEAFF. The gene calls are TRBV11-2 and TRBJ1-1; TCRdb proposes TRBD1, but this gene call is untestable without DNA. Per germline, CDR1 SGHAT and CDR2 FQNNGV. CDR3 length: 14 residues.

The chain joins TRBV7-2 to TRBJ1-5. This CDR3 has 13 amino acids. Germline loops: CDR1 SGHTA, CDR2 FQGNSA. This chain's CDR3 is CASSFDSNQPQHF. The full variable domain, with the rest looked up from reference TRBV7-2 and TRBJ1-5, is GAGVSQSPSNKVTEKGKDVELRCDPISGHTALYWYRQSLGQGLEFLIYFQGNSAPDKSGLPSDRFSAERTGGSVSTLTIQRTQQEDSAVYLCASSFDSNQPQHFGDGTRLSIL.

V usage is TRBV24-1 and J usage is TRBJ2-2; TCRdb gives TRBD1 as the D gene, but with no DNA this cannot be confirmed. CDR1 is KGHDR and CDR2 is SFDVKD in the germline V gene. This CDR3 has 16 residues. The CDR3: CATSDWGRKNTGELFF.

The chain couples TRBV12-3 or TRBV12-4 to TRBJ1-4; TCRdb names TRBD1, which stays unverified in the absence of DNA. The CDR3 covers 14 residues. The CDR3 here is CASSFAGANEKLFF.

The CDR3: CASSQVGGYGGGGFYEQYF. The V and J genes are TRBV4-3 and TRBJ2-7; with no DNA, the TCRdb D assignment of TRBD1 cannot be verified. The CDR3 is 19 amino acids. Germline lookup yields CDR1 LGHNA and CDR2 YSLEER.

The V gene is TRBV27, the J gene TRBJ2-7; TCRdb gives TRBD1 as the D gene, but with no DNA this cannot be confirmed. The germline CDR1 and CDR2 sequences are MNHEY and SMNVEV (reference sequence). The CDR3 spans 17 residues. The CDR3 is CASSFDSNLKRPYEQYF.

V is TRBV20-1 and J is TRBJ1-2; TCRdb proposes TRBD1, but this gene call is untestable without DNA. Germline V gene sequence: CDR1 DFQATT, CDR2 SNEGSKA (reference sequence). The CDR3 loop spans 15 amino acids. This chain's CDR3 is CSARDPTGTFYGYTF.

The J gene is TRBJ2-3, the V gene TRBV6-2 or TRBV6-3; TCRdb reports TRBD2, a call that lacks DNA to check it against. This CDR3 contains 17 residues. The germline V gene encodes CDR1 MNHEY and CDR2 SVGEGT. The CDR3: CASSRHAIAGGPDTQYF.

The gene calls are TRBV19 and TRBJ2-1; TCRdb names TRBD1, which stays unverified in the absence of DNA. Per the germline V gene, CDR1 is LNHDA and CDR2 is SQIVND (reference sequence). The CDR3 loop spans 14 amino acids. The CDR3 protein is CASSIRAARHEQFF.

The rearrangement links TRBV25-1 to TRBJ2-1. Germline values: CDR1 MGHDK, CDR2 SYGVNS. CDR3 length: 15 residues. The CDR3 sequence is CASSAPNRGYNEQFF.